A selection of T cell receptor beta chains follows, all from one sample in a study of cytomegalovirus exposure and HLA in healthy donors. The protocol was immunoSEQ multiplex PCR, while the TCRdb copy is restricted to in-frame clones and leaves out a portion. Among some 210,000 clones, about 85% were seen once, and the ten largest hold about 9.4%. The specimen sequenced was PBMCs. The source of these receptors is a woman in her forties or fifties in good health and CMV-seropositive. CDR3s leave out the opening cysteine and the closing phenylalanine or tryptophan.

J gene,V gene,CDR3 protein
TRBJ1-6,TRBV27,ASSLQGTMGTYSPLH
.,TRBV11-2,ASSLFTYEQY
TRBJ1-5,TRBV7-2,ASSPDSLSNQPQH
TRBJ1-5,TRBV5-1,ASSLAGGLEPQH
TRBJ1-6,TRBV18,ASSRDRDNSPLH
TRBJ2-7,TRBV5-1,ASSLGGGYEQY
TRBJ1-1,TRBV5-1,ASGRGDRGSEAF
TRBJ2-5,TRBV10-2,ASSLNAGEGETQY
TRBJ2-2,TRBV7-3,ASSSRGGTQNTGELF
TRBJ1-1,TRBV7-2,ASIRTGRHTEAF
TRBJ1-1,TRBV6-6,ASSYQGAAEAF
TRBJ2-7,TRBV5-4,ASRAGLAGGHEQY
TRBJ1-4,TRBV7-2,ASSPREGGSNEKLF
TRBJ2-3,TRBV28,ASNLQGRGHTDTQY